This T cell receptor beta chain was profiled in a study of shared clonotypes between healthy human individuals. Findings and limits, study-wide: Despite large depth, rarefaction showed incomplete sorted-subset sequencing. When naive CD4 clonotypes were compared across a few donors, approximately 5% were shared.

The germline V gene encodes CDR1 SGHNT and CDR2 YYREEE (reference sequence). The ends were cut back, 0 bases at V and 2 bases at J, with 8 bases in the middle. The CDR3 length is 14 residues. All participating donors were Caucasian adults from Nashville, Tennessee. Sequencing used immunoSEQ multiplex PCR; TCRdb keeps in-frame clones, though not all of them. The sample gives over a million clones, approximately 98.5% of which show up once; around 0.33% is in the top ten. Concerning this clone: As yet, its antigen is unknown. Other DNA sequences in the same sample also yield this CDR3.

The TCR comes from a man younger than 40 in good health. The chain recombines TRBV5-4 with TRBJ1-2; maybe TRBD1 (6 bases). The sequencing sample was made of naive CD4+ T cells sorted from blood. Sample subset: CD45RA+ positively selected. The CDR3 sequence: CASSLGRGNYGYTF. The CDR3 DNA is TGTGCCAGCAGCTTGGGCAGGGGAAACTATGGCTACACCTTC.